This paragraph reports one TCR beta chain. Its cognate antigen is unknown. Profiling relied on immunoSEQ multiplex PCR, and the TCRdb table lists in-frame clones only, not all of them. The sample consists of roughly 86,000 clones, roughly 77% of them appearing once. V was trimmed by 5 bases and J by 2 bases, leaving 4 bases between them. Germline loops: CDR1 MNHEY, CDR2 SVGAGI. This CDR3 spans 11 amino acids. This record belongs to a study of a mutant IDH1 vaccine in newly diagnosed glioma. The overall study: Vaccines began 4-6 weeks after radiotherapy alone, or with temozolomide cycles. V12 fell at week 35 and V13, the study end, at week 47.

Whole-study results and caveats: The authors found pseudoprogression apparently unrelated to changes in top peripheral T cell clonotypes. Overall, around 93% of patients had vaccine-induced immune responses.

Regarding time point: week 47, end of study. The content of each vaccine dose was 300 ug of mutant IDH1 20-mer peptide, and topical imiquimod accompanied it. Here the sequenced sample was PBMCs, taken from a glioma patient whose treatment included an IDH1 peptide vaccine. The sequence came from a man in his forties with glioma. The chain has TRBV6-5 and TRBJ2-7; no clear D. The CDR3 loop is CASSRAYEQYF. CDR3 nucleotide sequence: TGTGCCAGCAGTAGGGCCTACGAGCAGTACTTC.